The clone carrying this T cell receptor beta chain has just one count. PCR employed 60 Vbeta and 13 Jbeta primers. Sequencing was performed with immunoSEQ multiplex PCR; in TCRdb, only in-frame clones are kept and a portion is missing. The table shows about 200,000 clones, with around 83% occurring only once. The data originate from a study of cytomegalovirus exposure and HLA in healthy donors. The V and J ends lost 4 bases and 1 base, in that order; junction bases with no gene match: 9. The CDR3 sequence is 17 residues long. Germline assignment: CDR1 SGHNT and CDR2 YYREEE (reference sequence). The sequence derives from a man aged 40-49 years in good health and CMV-seropositive. The source material was PBMCs. The rearrangement joins TRBV5-4 to TRBJ2-2; the match to TRBD2 covers 8 bases. CDR3 nucleotides: TGTGCCAGCAGCCGTCCGGGAGGGGGGTTGAACACCGGGGAGCTGTTTTTT. Translating it yields CASSRPGGGLNTGELFF.